This TCR beta chain was identified in a study of CD8+CD57+ T cells in acquired aplastic anemia. Study-wide background: Sorted CD4+ and CD8+ cells gave an average of approximately 3.1 ug of DNA.

Genomic DNA constituted the template upon which TCR beta VDJ and CDR3 profiling was performed. TCRdb re-analysed the reads in MiXCR, keeping a single row per CDR3 protein. The sample holds more than 45,000 distinct CDR3 sequences, approximately 50% seen once. As to this clonotype: The antigen remains undetermined.

CD8+CD57+ cell expansion had been shown by flow cytometry in patients chosen for sequencing. Study results and caveats: Patients and controls had in common around 29 CD8+ CDR3 sequences.

The TCR comes from a human donor with aplastic anemia. Sequencing was performed on sorted CD4+, CD8+, or CD8+CD57+ T cells (not recorded which) from PBMCs.

CDR3 nucleotide sequence: TGTGCCAGCAGCGCCGAGGGCCTAGCGGGGGGCGGTACGCAGTATTTT. The encoded protein is CASSAEGLAGGGTQYF. The chain combines TRBV9 with TRBJ2-3; 11 nucleotides agree with TRBD2. The V and J ends lost 3 bases and 8 bases, in that order; junction bases with no gene match: 11. This CDR3 spans 16 amino acids. The germline CDR1 and CDR2 sequences are SGDLS and YYNGEE.